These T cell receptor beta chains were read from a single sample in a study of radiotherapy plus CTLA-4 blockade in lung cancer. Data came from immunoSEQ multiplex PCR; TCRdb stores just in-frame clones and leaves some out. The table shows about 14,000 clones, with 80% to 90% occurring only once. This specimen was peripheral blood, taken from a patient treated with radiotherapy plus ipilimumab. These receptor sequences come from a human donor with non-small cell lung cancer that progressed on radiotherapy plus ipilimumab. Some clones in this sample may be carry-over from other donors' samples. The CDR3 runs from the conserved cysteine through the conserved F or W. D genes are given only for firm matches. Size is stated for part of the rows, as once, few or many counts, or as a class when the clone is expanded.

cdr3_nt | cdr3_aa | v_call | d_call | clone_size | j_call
TGTGCCAGCAGTAACCTAGGAGGCTCTGGCTACACCTTC | CASSNLGGSGYTF | TRBV6-5 | . | . | TRBJ1-2
TGTGCCAGCAGCTTAGCAGGGGACAGGGGCTACGAGCAGTACTTC | CASSLAGDRGYEQYF | TRBV7-2 | TRBD1 | . | TRBJ2-7
TGTGCCAGCAGCGTAGCGGGCCAAGAGACCCAGTACTTC | CASSVAGQETQYF | TRBV5-4 | TRBD2 | . | TRBJ2-5
TGTGCCAGCAGTTTGAATCCCGGGACAGGGGAAACTGAAGCTTTCTTT | CASSLNPGTGETEAFF | TRBV27 | TRBD1 | . | TRBJ1-1
TGTGCCAGTAGTAGTTCCGGGATCGGGGAGCTGTTTTTT | CASSSSGIGELFF | TRBV19 | . | . | TRBJ2-2
TGTGCTAGTGGTTTGCTACGCGGGGGGCCCACCTACGAGCAGTACTTC | CASGLLRGGPTYEQYF | TRBV12-5 | TRBD2 | . | TRBJ2-7
TGTGCCAGCAGCTTTCTGGGGGGGCGGACCTCCGTCGCGCAGTATTTT | CASSFLGGRTSVAQYF | TRBV11-2 | . | few | TRBJ2-3
TGCGCCAGCAGCTTGGAGGACAGCCTTGAGACCCAGTACTTC | CASSLEDSLETQYF | TRBV5-1 | . | . | TRBJ2-5
TGTGCCAGTAGGGCAGGGGGTGACCGTTCTGGGGCCAACGTCCTGACTTTC | CASRAGGDRSGANVLTF | TRBV19 | TRBD1 | . | TRBJ2-6
TGTGCCAGCAGACGAACAGGGGACTTGACTGAAGCTTTCTTT | CASRRTGDLTEAFF | TRBV11-2 | TRBD1 | few | TRBJ1-1
TGTGCCAGCAGTGTGAGTAACTATGGCTACACCTTC | CASSVSNYGYTF | TRBV6-1 | . | . | TRBJ1-2
TGTGCCAGCTCAGCCGACAGGAACGAGCAGTACTTC | CASSADRNEQYF | TRBV18 | . | . | TRBJ2-7
TGTGCCAGCAGCCGACCGGGACAGCTATCCTACGAGCAGTACTTC | CASSRPGQLSYEQYF | TRBV27 | TRBD1 | few | TRBJ2-7
TGTGCCAGCAGTGAAGCAGGAGGCCCCTATGGCTACACCTTC | CASSEAGGPYGYTF | TRBV2 | . | . | TRBJ1-2
TGTGCCTGGCGGTCACGAGGCTCGGACACCGGGGAGCTGTTTTTT | CAWRSRGSDTGELFF | TRBV30 | . | once | TRBJ2-2
TGTGCCAACGATTCGGACAGGGTTAGCAATCAGCCCCAGCATTTT | CANDSDRVSNQPQHF | TRBV19 | TRBD1 | . | TRBJ1-5
TGTGCCAGCAGTGATTCTTTGGAAGCTTTCTTT | CASSDSLEAFF | TRBV2 | . | . | TRBJ1-1
TGCAGCGTTGCTGCGGGAGGGCCGGGGGAGACCCAGTACTTC | CSVAAGGPGETQYF | TRBV29-1 | TRBD2 | . | TRBJ2-5
TGTGCCAGCTCGAGATTCTACGAGCAGTACTTC | CASSRFYEQYF | TRBV2 | . | . | TRBJ2-7
TGTGCCAGCAGTTTGTGGGGAGGGGTCGAGCAGTACTTC | CASSLWGGVEQYF | TRBV28 | TRBD2 | . | TRBJ2-7